This TCR beta chain was documented in a study of shared clonotypes between healthy human individuals. The V gene's germline CDR1 is SQVTM and CDR2 ANQGSEA. The CDR3 runs 12 residues. V lost 6 bases to trimming and J lost 2 bases, with 10 bases between them. A note on this clone: Its antigen is still unknown. At the DNA level, this CDR3 is encoded by other sequences in the same sample as well.

The assay was immunoSEQ multiplex PCR, and TCRdb's table has in-frame clones only and misses some. The sample lists hundreds of thousands of clones, around four fifths occurring once. Findings and caveats of the study: Among donors, clonotype sharing was expected to be affected by sequencing depth.

The chain couples TRBV29-1 to TRBJ2-5; tentative D call: TRBD1 (6 bases). This TCR derives from a woman younger than 45 in good health. The sequenced material came from memory CD4+ T cells sorted from blood. Documented subset: CD45RA-negative fraction. The CDR3 DNA follows: TGCAGCGTCAGGGGTGGTCAAGAGACCCAGTACTTC. This translates into CSVRGGQETQYF.